This T cell receptor beta chain was sequenced for a study of monozygotic twins with inflammatory bowel disease. Points from the study as a whole: Support was absent for any single strong signal or clonotype linked to IBD.

Details on this clonotype: Its specificity is not known.

Making each TCR library took 3,500 to 4,000 ng of total RNA. Researchers used template switching to add UMIs featuring a 6-nucleotide sample barcode. No DNA is given; TCRdb re-called the 5' RACE reads and lists each CDR3 protein once. The table lists 150,000 to 200,000 distinct CDR3 sequences. CDR1 and CDR2 (germline): MDHEN, SYDVKM. This CDR3 spans 17 amino acids. The sample comprised blood. The V call is TRBV28, the J call TRBJ2-1; TCRdb designates TRBD1, a call that cannot be tested without DNA. The sequence derives from a human donor with ulcerative colitis or Crohn's disease, or a healthy co-twin of an affected twin (not recorded which). CDR3 region: CASTLRALAPQRYEQFF.